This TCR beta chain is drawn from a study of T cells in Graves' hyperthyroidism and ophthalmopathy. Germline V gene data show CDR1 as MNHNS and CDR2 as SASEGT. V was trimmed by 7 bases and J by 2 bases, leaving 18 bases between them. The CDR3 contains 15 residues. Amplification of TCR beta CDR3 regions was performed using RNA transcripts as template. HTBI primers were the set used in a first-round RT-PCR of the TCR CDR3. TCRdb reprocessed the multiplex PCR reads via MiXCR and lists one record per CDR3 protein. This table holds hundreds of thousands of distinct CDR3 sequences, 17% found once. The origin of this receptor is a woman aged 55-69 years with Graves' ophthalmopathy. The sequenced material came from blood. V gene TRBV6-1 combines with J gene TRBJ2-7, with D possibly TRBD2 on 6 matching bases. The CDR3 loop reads CASTRTGLGTYEQYF. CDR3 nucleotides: TGTGCCAGCACTCGAACGGGACTGGGGACCTACGAGCAGTACTTC.